Each of the 29 T cell receptor beta chains below was sequenced from the same sample in a study of regulatory T cells in long-lasting Graves disease. Through Arm-PCR of CDR3 regions and iRepertoire HTBI primers, TCR beta libraries were built. TCRdb independently ran MiXCR on the multiplex PCR reads; one entry per CDR3 protein. This table holds 350,000 to 500,000 distinct CDR3 sequences, over 15% found once. The time point is: newly diagnosed GD, antithyroid drugs for less than 3 months. TCR sequences were obtained from RNA taken from PBMCs. The same data also contributed to another study, on T cells in Graves' hyperthyroidism and ophthalmopathy.

The specimen was peripheral blood mononuclear cells (PBMCs), collected at new diagnosis, from a patient treated with antithyroid drugs. The origin of the receptors is a young woman with Graves disease.

V is TRBV5-1 and J is TRBJ2-7, with TRBD2 identical over 7 bases. CDR1 and CDR2 from the germline V gene are SGHRS and YFSETQ. V lost 3 bases to trimming and J lost 2 bases; unmatched junction nucleotides: 11. The CDR3 extends over 16 amino acids. CDR3 DNA: TGCGCCAGCAGCTCAAGGACCGGGGGAGGGCCCTACGAGCAGTACTTC. Translation: CASSSRTGGGPYEQYF.

With regard to this clonotype: A read error may explain this, as a much larger clone is one base away. Because it lacks the conserved phenylalanine or tryptophan at the end, this CDR3 is likely a read error. The chain is built from TRBV11-2 and TRBJ2-1, with D unclear. Trimming cost V 3 bases and J 9 bases, with 12 bases left between them. Germline V gene lookup returns CDR1 SGHAT and CDR2 FQNNGV. The CDR3 extends over 13 amino acids. In DNA form, the CDR3 reads TGTGCCAGCAGCTTTGAGAGAAAAGGTGAGCAGTTCCTC. Its translation: CASSFERKGEQFL.

This clonotype was counted ten times or more. CDR3 amino acids: CASSDNSGTSGTQYF. CDR3 DNA: TGTGCCAGCAGTGATAATAGCGGGACCTCTGGTACGCAGTATTTT. The rearrangement links TRBV2 to TRBJ2-3, with 8 positions matching TRBD2. The length of the CDR3 is 15 residues. V was clipped by 3 bases and J by 8 bases; unmatched bases: 10. The germline gives CDR1 SNHLY, CDR2 FYNNEI.

The chain uses TRBV4-3 and TRBJ1-1; 7 nucleotides match TRBD1. Trimming cost V 0 bases and J 1 base; bases outside gene matches: 2. The CDR3 has 15 amino acids. The germline V gene has CDR1 LGHNA and CDR2 YSLEER. The CDR3 here is CASSQDRGENTEAFF. In DNA form, the CDR3 reads TGCGCCAGCAGCCAAGACAGGGGGGAGAACACTGAAGCTTTCTTT.

The V call is TRBV3-1, the J call TRBJ2-3, with D perhaps TRBD2 (5 bases). V was pared by 3 bases and J by 3 bases, with 16 bases between. The germline V gene encodes CDR1 LGHDT and CDR2 YNNKEL (reference sequence). The CDR3 sequence is 16 residues long. The CDR3 nucleotides read TGTGCCAGCAGCCAGGCCGGGATTGTGGGGACAGATACGCAGTATTTT. Protein sequence: CASSQAGIVGTDTQYF.

This clonotype has at least ten counts. The chain combines TRBV12-3 or TRBV12-4 with TRBJ1-5; D uncertain. The germline V and J ends were trimmed by 7 bases and 3 bases, with 10 bases remaining between them. The CDR3 runs 13 residues. The CDR3 region is CASTPALNQPQHF. The CDR3 DNA reads TGTGCCAGCACCCCCGCCCTCAATCAGCCCCAGCATTTT.

The CDR3 reads CASSPWTSGSRETQYF. In DNA, the CDR3 is TGTGCCAGCAGTCCTTGGACTAGCGGGAGCCGAGAGACCCAGTACTTC. J is TRBJ2-5 and V is TRBV12-3 or TRBV12-4, with TRBD2 matching over 13 bases. Unmatched junction bases numbered 7, after V lost 5 bases and J lost 4 bases. This CDR3 is 16 amino acids long.

This clonotype was observed at least ten times. This chain links TRBV7-9 with TRBJ2-2; no firm D call. The CDR3 consists of 15 residues. Germline CDR1 SEHNR, CDR2 FQNEAQ (reference sequence). V was cut by 5 bases and J by 3 bases, with 13 bases left in between. The CDR3 sequence: CASSPAISYTGELFF. Here the CDR3 DNA reads TGTGCCAGCAGCCCGGCCATCTCGTACACCGGGGAGCTGTTTTTT.

As concerns this clonotype: A much larger clone lies a single base off, so this may be a read error. The gene calls are TRBV7-2 and TRBJ2-7; no clear D gene. The CDR3 loop spans 12 amino acids. The germline V gene encodes CDR1 SGHTA and CDR2 FQGNSA. The CDR3 DNA sequence: TGTGCCAGCAGCCCGGGCAGCGTGGAGCGGTACTTC. This codes for CASSPGSVERYF.

This chain links TRBV5-1 with TRBJ1-3, with 7 nucleotides matching TRBD1. Germline V gene data show CDR1 as SGHRS and CDR2 as YFSETQ. CDR3 length equals 15 residues. The ends lost 0 bases at V and 0 bases at J; junction bases unmatched: 0. In DNA, the CDR3 is TGCGCCAGCAGCTTGGGGGACAGCTCTGGAAACACCATATATTTT. Its translation is CASSLGDSSGNTIYF.

This clonotype was picked up many times. The chain uses TRBV6-5 and TRBJ1-1; D unclear. Germline CDR1 and CDR2: MNHEY and SVGAGI. The germline V and J ends were trimmed by 2 bases and 5 bases, with 12 bases remaining between them. The CDR3 contains 14 residues. This CDR3 is CASSYGPLTTEAFF. CDR3 in DNA: TGTGCCAGCAGTTACGGGCCGCTGACTACTGAAGCTTTCTTT.

This clonotype has more than one count but fewer than ten. The chain recombines TRBV6-1 with TRBJ2-6; D gene unclear. The germline CDR1 and CDR2 sequences are MNHNS and SASEGT. V was pared by 6 bases and J by 1 base, with 7 bases between. CDR3 length: 14 amino acids. The DNA for the CDR3 is TGTGCCAGCAGGGCAATTTCTGGGGCCAACGTCCTGACTTTC. It is translated as CASRAISGANVLTF.

J is TRBJ2-5 and V is TRBV14; D tentatively reads TRBD1 or TRBD2 (5 bases each). CDR3 size: 14 residues. V lost 5 bases and J lost 4, with 14 bases in between. The V gene's germline CDR1 is SGHDN and CDR2 FVKESK. CDR3: CASSTPGRRETQYF. The CDR3 region has the DNA TGTGCCAGCAGCACTCCGGGACGGCGAGAGACCCAGTACTTC.

The chain has TRBV7-6 and TRBJ1-4; weak D call: TRBD1 (5 bases). The CDR3 is 13 amino acids. Germline CDR1 and CDR2: SGHVS and FNYEAQ. Trimming cost V 6 bases and J 7 bases, with 12 bases left between them. CDR3 coding DNA: TGTGCCAGCAGGTCAGACAGATCTGAAAAACTGTTTTTT. It is translated as CASRSDRSEKLFF.

This clonotype came up once. This may stem from a read error, because a much larger clone lies one nucleotide away. The genes are TRBV28 and TRBJ2-4, with 7 bases that match TRBD1. The V gene end was trimmed by 6 bases and the J gene end by 4 bases; junction bases not matched to a gene: 12. The germline gives CDR1 MDHEN, CDR2 SYDVKM. This CDR3 is built from 16 residues. In nucleotides, the CDR3 is TGTGCCAGCAGCCCGACCGGGACAGCAACGAAAAACATTCAGTACTTC. Protein: CASSPTGTATKNIQYF.

This clonotype was recorded a few times. The rearrangement links TRBV5-4 to TRBJ2-7; possible D gene TRBD2, 6 bases. Per the germline V gene, CDR1 is SGHNT and CDR2 is YYREEE (reference sequence). V dropped 0 bases and J dropped 2 bases, with 9 bases sitting between them. The CDR3 has 14 amino acids. For the CDR3, the DNA is TGTGCCAGCAGCTTGGAGCGGGCTGCCTACGAGCAGTACTTC. Protein product: CASSLERAAYEQYF.

This clonotype was observed many times. The rearrangement uses TRBV2 and TRBJ2-7; D possibly corresponds to TRBD1 (5 bases). Germline CDR1 reads SNHLY; CDR2 reads FYNNEI. This CDR3 is 17 amino acids long. Trimming removed 3 bases at V and 5 bases at J, with 23 bases between. In DNA form, the CDR3 reads TGTGCCAGCAGTGATTCCCGCGGATCTTGGGGCATCCACGAGCAGTACTTC. Encoded protein: CASSDSRGSWGIHEQYF.

This chain uses TRBV29-1 with TRBJ2-1, with 9 bases that match TRBD1. CDR1 and CDR2 (germline): SQVTM, ANQGSEA. The CDR3 covers 15 residues. The V and J ends lost 6 bases and 10 bases, in that order; junction bases with no gene match: 16. For the CDR3, the DNA is TGCAGCGTCAGTTCCTGGGACAGGGTAAATCCGGAGCAGTTCTTC. It codes for CSVSSWDRVNPEQFF.

This clonotype was detected ten times or more. The chain is built from TRBV28 and TRBJ1-2; D is possibly TRBD1 (5 bases). V lost 3 bases and J lost 6, with 11 bases in between. The CDR3 is 13 amino acids. CDR1 is MDHEN and CDR2 is SYDVKM in the germline V gene. The CDR3 protein is CASSFRDADGYTF. For the CDR3, the DNA is TGTGCCAGCAGTTTCCGGGACGCCGATGGCTACACCTTC.

The sample holds many counts of this clonotype. This chain joins TRBV15 and TRBJ1-2, with D perhaps TRBD1 (5 bases). The CDR3 consists of 16 residues. CDR1 and CDR2 from the germline V gene are LNHNV and YYDKDF (reference sequence). The V end lost 0 bases, the J end lost 8 bases, and 19 bases lay between the germline ends. CDR3 residues: CATSRDLAPSGEGYTF. In nucleotides, the CDR3 is TGTGCCACCAGCAGAGACCTCGCCCCCTCGGGGGAAGGCTACACCTTC.

There are a few counts of this clonotype. The CDR3 region has the DNA TGCAGTGTAACCCAGGGAGCCTACGAGCAGTACTTC. This sequence encodes CSVTQGAYEQYF. The chain links TRBV20-1 to TRBJ2-7; D is tentatively TRBD1 or TRBD2 (5 bases each). Germline V lookup: CDR1 DFQATT, CDR2 SNEGSKA (reference sequence). The CDR3 has 12 residues. The V and J ends lost 7 bases and 2 bases respectively, with 12 bases between them.

The J gene is TRBJ1-4, the V gene TRBV28, with D possibly being TRBD1 (6 bases). The CDR3 has 15 residues. The germline CDR1 and CDR2 sequences are MDHEN and SYDVKM. Trimming removed 6 bases from V and 2 bases from J, with 13 bases in between. CDR3 protein: CASSHRDGTNEKLFF. CDR3 sequence (DNA): TGTGCCAGCAGCCACAGGGACGGCACTAATGAAAAACTGTTTTTT.

This clonotype was recorded many times. This chain uses TRBV6-5 with TRBJ1-2, with D possibly being TRBD1 (6 bases). The germline CDR1 and CDR2 sequences are MNHEY and SVGAGI. V lost 0 bases to trimming and J lost 4 bases, with 15 bases between them. The CDR3 length is 16 residues. In nucleotides, the CDR3 is TGTGCCAGCAGTTACTCTTTCACAGGGCAAGTCTATGGCTACACCTTC. Translation: CASSYSFTGQVYGYTF.

This clonotype was seen many times. The rearrangement joins TRBV28 to TRBJ2-1, with D perhaps matching TRBD2 (5 bases). From germline, CDR1 is MDHEN and CDR2 SYDVKM. Trimming left V 2 bases short and J 3 bases short, with 17 bases between. The CDR3 is 17 amino acids. The CDR3 spells CASSLRVERKLYNEQFF. As DNA, the CDR3 is TGTGCCAGCAGTTTACGGGTTGAGCGGAAGCTCTACAATGAGCAGTTCTTC.

This clonotype appeared a few times. This sequence joins TRBV27 and TRBJ1-1, with 7 bases identical to TRBD1. V dropped 4 bases and J dropped 6; count of bases not matched to a gene: 5. Per germline, CDR1 MNHEY and CDR2 SMNVEV (reference sequence). The CDR3 is 13 amino acids. CDR3 nucleotides: TGTGCCAGCAGTTCACAAACAGGGGCTGAAGCTTTCTTT. As protein: CASSSQTGAEAFF.

This clonotype was recorded many times. The CDR3 is CASSYPTQRESYEQYF. Written as DNA, the CDR3 is TGTGCCAGCAGTTACCCTACCCAGCGGGAATCCTACGAGCAGTACTTC. The chain is built from TRBV6-5 and TRBJ2-7, with 7 bases that match TRBD2. CDR1 is MNHEY and CDR2 is SVGAGI in the germline V gene. The length of the CDR3 is 16 residues. The V segment lost 2 bases and the J segment 1 base; nucleotides outside the gene matches: 8.

A note on this clonotype: This may be a read error, as it is one base from a much larger clone. The V gene is TRBV3-1, the J gene TRBJ2-3; 12 bases are shared with TRBD2. The V gene's germline CDR1 is LGHDT and CDR2 YNNKEL (reference sequence). This CDR3 has 16 amino acids. CDR3 protein: CAGSRGLAGSTDTQYF. The CDR3 DNA is TGTGCCGGCAGCCGTGGACTAGCGGGAAGCACAGATACGCAGTATTTT.

The rearrangement links TRBV27 to TRBJ2-7; 10 bases line up with TRBD2. Germline lookup yields CDR1 MNHEY and CDR2 SMNVEV (reference sequence). Unmatched junction bases numbered 5, after V lost 4 bases and J lost 2 bases. The CDR3 covers 15 residues. The DNA of the CDR3 is TGTGCCAGCAGTTCACCAGCGGGAGGGCCCTACGAGCAGTACTTC. Translating it yields CASSSPAGGPYEQYF.

The table lists this clonotype with many counts. This chain links TRBV7-2 with TRBJ2-1; D remains ambiguous. This CDR3 spans 11 amino acids. V lost 5 bases, J lost 8 bases, and 7 bases lay in between. CDR1 and CDR2 (germline): SGHTA, FQGNSA. The CDR3 is CASSNYYEQFF. CDR3 DNA sequence: TGTGCCAGCAGCAACTATTATGAGCAGTTCTTC.